This TCR beta chain was recovered during a study of blood T cells in healthy people across ages. Using a J-beta primer mix together with a sample-barcoded 5' primer, a second PCR was run for roughly 6 to 12 cycles. TCRdb redid the calling of the 5' RACE reads with MiXCR, one entry per CDR3 protein. The sample carries around 990,000 distinct CDR3 sequences, roughly a quarter recorded once. Germline CDR1 and CDR2: MNHEY and SVGEGT. The CDR3 spans 17 residues. This sample also appeared in a second study, on T cells of mothers and their children.

The sequenced material came from blood. The source of this sequence is a girl aged 2-10 years in good health. The chain couples TRBV6-2 or TRBV6-3 to TRBJ2-5; TRBD2 aligns across 8 bases. The J call is in doubt because the DNA end fits TRBJ2-7 better. The CDR3 protein is CASAPLGLLAEVYEQYF. The CDR3 DNA sequence: TGTGCCAGCGCGCCCCTAGGTCTACTAGCGGAAGTCTACGAGCAGTACTTC.